The 25 T cell receptor beta chains below come from one sample, sequenced in a study of human T cells and chemical hapten exposure. One entry per CDR3 protein results from TCRdb running MiXCR on the RACE reads. This table holds roughly 200,000 distinct CDR3 sequences, approximately 26% found once. Time point indicated: patch test 3, about 24 weeks after DPC sensitization. Sample treatment: therapeutic diphenylcyclopropenone sensitization with weekly scalp DPC. The sequencing here drew on whole blood, taken in connection with sensitization to the hapten diphenylcyclopropenone (DPC). The receptors stem from a woman aged 40 to 55 with alopecia areata. Some clones in this sample may be carry-over from other donors' samples.

This rearrangement joins TRBV18 to TRBJ1-6; D is unresolved. The CDR3 is 13 residues long. V was clipped by 1 base and J by 7 bases, with 5 bases between them. In germline, CDR1 is KGHSH, CDR2 LQKENI. The CDR3 protein is CASSPQRNSPLHF. The CDR3 region has the DNA TGTGCCAGCTCACCACAAAGGAATTCACCCCTCCACTTT.

The chain recombines TRBV7-2 with TRBJ2-7; D unresolved. The CDR3 runs 13 residues. Between the trimmed V and J ends, which lost 2 bases and 2 bases, there was a span of 7 bases. Germline V gene data show CDR1 as SGHTA and CDR2 as FQGNSA. The CDR3 spells CASSLNGAYEQYF. In nucleotides, the CDR3 is TGTGCCAGCAGCTTAAACGGAGCCTACGAGCAGTACTTC.

This clonotype has a count of ten or more. The gene calls are TRBV27 and TRBJ1-6; D possibly corresponds to TRBD1 (5 bases). The CDR3 length is 16 residues. Trimming left V 5 bases short and J 3 bases short, with 14 bases between. CDR1 and CDR2 (germline): MNHEY, SMNVEV (reference sequence). The CDR3 here is CASSPSGDHYNSPLHF. CDR3 in DNA: TGTGCCAGCAGTCCATCGGGGGACCACTATAATTCACCCCTCCACTTT.

The rearrangement links TRBV4-2 to TRBJ1-6; 8 nucleotides line up with TRBD1. J lost 11 bases, V lost 5 bases, and 5 bases had no gene match. There are 13 residues in the CDR3. Per the germline V gene, CDR1 is LGHNA and CDR2 is YNFKEQ. DNA for the CDR3: TGTGCCAGCAGCTCAGGACAGGGAACACCCCTCCACTTT. Amino acids: CASSSGQGTPLHF.

The chain combines TRBV6-6 with TRBJ2-3, with 9 bases identical to TRBD1. CDR1 MNHNY and CDR2 SVGAGI come from the germline V gene (reference sequence). J gave up 0 bases and V 2 bases, and 6 bases lay outside the gene matches. The CDR3 is 17 residues long. The CDR3 sequence is CASSYPIQGASTDTQYF. CDR3 in DNA: TGTGCCAGCAGTTACCCAATACAGGGGGCCAGCACAGATACGCAGTATTTT.

This clonotype was recorded a few times. J is TRBJ2-3 and V is TRBV6-4; D might be TRBD2 (5 bases). Germline values: CDR1 MRHNA, CDR2 SNTAGT. The CDR3 contains 14 residues. Deletions cut 2 bases from V and 3 bases from J, with 9 bases between. The CDR3 DNA is TGTGCCAGCAGTGACGGGAGCGAGACAGATACGCAGTATTTT. Translated, it gives CASSDGSETDTQYF.

The table lists this clonotype with a few counts. CDR3 region: CASSYSTQGASYEQYF. The CDR3 DNA follows: TGTGCCAGCAGTTACTCGACCCAGGGGGCCTCGTACGAGCAGTACTTC. The V call is TRBV6-5, the J call TRBJ2-7; 8 bases agree with TRBD1. V gave up 0 bases and J gave up 4 bases; unmatched junction bases: 8. The CDR3 loop spans 16 amino acids. The germline V gene has CDR1 MNHEY and CDR2 SVGAGI.

This chain uses TRBV6-5 with TRBJ1-2, with 9 bases lining up with TRBD1. The CDR3 extends over 12 amino acids. Unmatched junction bases numbered 8, after V lost 10 bases and J lost 8 bases. Germline-derived CDR1 and CDR2 are MNHEY and SVGAGI. CDR3 in amino acids: CATRTGAGGYTF. The CDR3 DNA is TGTGCCACCAGGACAGGGGCAGGGGGCTACACCTTC.

In its sample, this clonotype was seen a few times. This rearrangement joins TRBV7-9 to TRBJ2-3; D unresolved. The length of the CDR3 is 14 residues. The germline V and J ends were trimmed by 8 bases and 0 bases, with 12 bases remaining between them. Germline lookup yields CDR1 SEHNR and CDR2 FQNEAQ (reference sequence). CDR3 sequence: CASVQSESTDTQYF. CDR3 DNA: TGTGCCAGCGTACAGAGCGAGAGCACAGATACGCAGTATTTT.

The chain combines TRBV10-3 with TRBJ2-5; D may be TRBD1 or TRBD2 (5 bases each). Trimming pared 4 bases from V and 4 bases from J, leaving 16 bases between. CDR1 is ENHRY and CDR2 is SYGVKD in the germline V gene. CDR3 size: 15 residues. The CDR3 protein is CAISGTGTKGETQYF. In nucleotides, the CDR3 is TGTGCCATCAGTGGGACCGGGACCAAGGGAGAGACCCAGTACTTC.

As to this clonotype: A single base separates this from a much larger clone, so it may be a read error. The chain couples TRBV5-6 to TRBJ1-2; 7 bases agree with TRBD1. Germline V gives CDR1 SGHDT, CDR2 YYEEEE. J gave up 4 bases and V 1 base, and 1 base lay outside the gene matches. This CDR3 comprises 13 residues. The CDR3 bases are TGTGCCAGCAGCTTGTCAGGGGGCTATGGCTACACCTTC. Its protein product is CASSLSGGYGYTF.

This clonotype was detected only a few times. J is TRBJ2-3 and V is TRBV10-3, with 8 bases aligning to TRBD2. Germline V CDR1 and CDR2: ENHRY, SYGVKD. The CDR3 length is 12 residues. The V segment lost 10 bases and the J segment 4 bases; nucleotides outside the gene matches: 4. Here the CDR3 DNA reads TGTGCCACGCTAGCGGGCCCAGATACGCAGTATTTT. Residues: CATLAGPDTQYF.

This clonotype was recorded a few times. The V call is TRBV5-1, the J call TRBJ2-7; possible D gene TRBD1, 6 bases. This CDR3 is built from 15 residues. CDR1 and CDR2 from the germline V gene are SGHRS and YFSETQ. Trimming shortened V by 1 base and J by 1 base, and 12 bases separated the two germline ends. The CDR3 bases are TGCGCCAGCAGCTTGACAGGGATCCAATCCTACGAGCAGTACTTC. Its protein product is CASSLTGIQSYEQYF. Combining the CDR3 with reference TRBV5-1 and TRBJ2-7 gives the whole variable domain KAGVTQTPRYLIKTRGQQVTLSCSPISGHRSVSWYQQTPGQGLQFLFEYFSETQRNKGNFPGRFSGRQFSNSRSEMNVSTLELGDSALYLCASSLTGIQSYEQYFGPGTRLTVT.

Many counts were recorded for this clonotype. The chain combines TRBV6-6 with TRBJ1-1, with D uncertain. Trimming cost V 11 bases and J 0 bases, with 16 bases left between them. Germline V gene lookup returns CDR1 MNHNY and CDR2 SVGAGI (reference sequence). The CDR3 is 14 amino acids. The CDR3 DNA follows: TGTGCCGCCTGGGAATCCCATTTGAACACTGAAGCTTTCTTT. It encodes CAAWESHLNTEAFF.

This clonotype has just a few counts. The chain recombines TRBV7-9 with TRBJ2-2, with a possible D match to TRBD1 (6 bases). Germline lookup yields CDR1 SEHNR and CDR2 FQNEAQ (reference sequence). The CDR3 sequence is 16 residues long. Between the trimmed V and J ends, which lost 5 bases and 4 bases, there was a span of 17 bases. CDR3 sequence (DNA): TGTGCCAGCAGCCTAGGCGCAGGGGTGCGCACCGGGGAGCTGTTTTTT. Translated, it gives CASSLGAGVRTGELFF.

This sequence joins TRBV28 and TRBJ2-3, with 9 bases lining up with TRBD2. The CDR3 is 17 residues long. In germline, CDR1 is MDHEN, CDR2 SYDVKM. V was clipped by 5 bases and J by 7 bases; unmatched bases: 16. CDR3 in amino acids: CASSPVKGLATTYTQYF. The CDR3 DNA reads as TGTGCCAGCAGTCCGGTAAAGGGACTAGCTACTACATATACGCAGTATTTT.

This clonotype was observed a handful of times. This chain connects TRBV7-8 to TRBJ2-1; D may be TRBD2 (6 bases). Trimming cost V 1 base and J 0 bases, with 19 bases left between them. Germline V gene lookup returns CDR1 SGHVS and CDR2 FQNEAQ. CDR3 length: 19 residues. The CDR3 loop is CASSLVLGGYRTSYNEQFF. In nucleotides, the CDR3 is TGTGCCAGCAGCTTAGTTTTGGGAGGATACCGCACCTCCTACAATGAGCAGTTCTTC.

This clonotype was seen a few times. The V call is TRBV20-1, the J call TRBJ2-7; D is unclear. CDR1 and CDR2 from the germline V gene are DFQATT and SNEGSKA (reference sequence). The CDR3 spans 12 residues. V gave up 3 bases and J gave up 3 bases, with 9 bases separating them. The CDR3 is CSASRTGYEQYF. The CDR3 bases are TGCAGTGCTAGCCGGACGGGCTACGAGCAGTACTTC.

The chain uses TRBV29-1 and TRBJ2-7; D possibly corresponds to TRBD2 (6 bases). The CDR3 spans 14 residues. V shed 5 bases and J shed 7 bases, with 21 bases lying between them. Germline CDR1 SQVTM, CDR2 ANQGSEA. CDR3 amino acids: CSVSRDSGGREQYF. CDR3 nucleotide sequence: TGCAGCGTTTCCCGGGACTCCGGAGGGAGGGAGCAGTACTTC.

This clonotype has more than one count but fewer than ten. The chain is built from TRBV12-3 or TRBV12-4 and TRBJ2-4, with D perhaps being TRBD1 or TRBD2 (5 bases each). V was cut by 6 bases and J by 7 bases, with 19 bases left in between. This CDR3 is built from 15 residues. The chain's CDR3 is CASRPGTQEGNIQYF. In DNA, the CDR3 is TGTGCCAGCAGACCCGGGACCCAAGAAGGGAACATTCAGTACTTC.

CDR3 loop: CASISRYNEQFF. CDR3 nucleotides: TGTGCCAGCATTTCCAGATACAATGAGCAGTTCTTC. V gene TRBV6-1 combines with J gene TRBJ2-1; D gene unclear. The V end was cut by 7 bases, the J end by 4 bases, with 8 bases between. The CDR3 totals 12 residues. Germline loops: CDR1 MNHNS, CDR2 SASEGT.

This clonotype was counted between two and nine times. The V call is TRBV9, the J call TRBJ2-3; 11 bases align to TRBD2. This CDR3 has 16 residues. Germline assignment: CDR1 SGDLS and CDR2 YYNGEE. After removal of 6 bases from V and 4 bases from J, the junction contained 10 bases not matched to a gene. CDR3 region: CASTEGLAGGADTQYF. The CDR3 bases are TGTGCCAGCACCGAAGGCCTAGCGGGAGGCGCAGATACGCAGTATTTT.

The J gene is TRBJ2-4, the V gene TRBV7-2; 7 bases map to TRBD1. Germline CDR1 SGHTA, CDR2 FQGNSA. This CDR3 contains 15 residues. V shed 0 bases and J 11 bases; nucleotides not matched to a gene: 10. The CDR3 nucleotides read TGTGCCAGCAGCTTAGCAGGACAGGTGGGGGCGGTTCAGTACTTC. This translates into CASSLAGQVGAVQYF.

The chain joins TRBV20-1 to TRBJ2-7; tentatively, D is TRBD1 (5 bases). With 2 bases removed from V and 3 bases from J, the gap between germline ends came to 14 bases. This CDR3 region has 14 residues. Germline CDR1 DFQATT, CDR2 SNEGSKA (reference sequence). CDR3 amino acids: CSARSLQGSYEQYF. The CDR3 bases are TGCAGTGCTAGATCCCTCCAGGGAAGCTACGAGCAGTACTTC.

The J gene is TRBJ2-1, the V gene TRBV29-1, with 11 bases fitting TRBD1. Germline CDR1 reads SQVTM; CDR2 reads ANQGSEA. V trimming: 7 bases; J trimming: 6 bases; junction bases outside the gene matches: 5. This CDR3 contains 13 residues. CDR3 region: CSARTGGVNEQFF. CDR3 sequence (DNA): TGCAGCGCCCGGACAGGGGGCGTCAATGAGCAGTTCTTC.